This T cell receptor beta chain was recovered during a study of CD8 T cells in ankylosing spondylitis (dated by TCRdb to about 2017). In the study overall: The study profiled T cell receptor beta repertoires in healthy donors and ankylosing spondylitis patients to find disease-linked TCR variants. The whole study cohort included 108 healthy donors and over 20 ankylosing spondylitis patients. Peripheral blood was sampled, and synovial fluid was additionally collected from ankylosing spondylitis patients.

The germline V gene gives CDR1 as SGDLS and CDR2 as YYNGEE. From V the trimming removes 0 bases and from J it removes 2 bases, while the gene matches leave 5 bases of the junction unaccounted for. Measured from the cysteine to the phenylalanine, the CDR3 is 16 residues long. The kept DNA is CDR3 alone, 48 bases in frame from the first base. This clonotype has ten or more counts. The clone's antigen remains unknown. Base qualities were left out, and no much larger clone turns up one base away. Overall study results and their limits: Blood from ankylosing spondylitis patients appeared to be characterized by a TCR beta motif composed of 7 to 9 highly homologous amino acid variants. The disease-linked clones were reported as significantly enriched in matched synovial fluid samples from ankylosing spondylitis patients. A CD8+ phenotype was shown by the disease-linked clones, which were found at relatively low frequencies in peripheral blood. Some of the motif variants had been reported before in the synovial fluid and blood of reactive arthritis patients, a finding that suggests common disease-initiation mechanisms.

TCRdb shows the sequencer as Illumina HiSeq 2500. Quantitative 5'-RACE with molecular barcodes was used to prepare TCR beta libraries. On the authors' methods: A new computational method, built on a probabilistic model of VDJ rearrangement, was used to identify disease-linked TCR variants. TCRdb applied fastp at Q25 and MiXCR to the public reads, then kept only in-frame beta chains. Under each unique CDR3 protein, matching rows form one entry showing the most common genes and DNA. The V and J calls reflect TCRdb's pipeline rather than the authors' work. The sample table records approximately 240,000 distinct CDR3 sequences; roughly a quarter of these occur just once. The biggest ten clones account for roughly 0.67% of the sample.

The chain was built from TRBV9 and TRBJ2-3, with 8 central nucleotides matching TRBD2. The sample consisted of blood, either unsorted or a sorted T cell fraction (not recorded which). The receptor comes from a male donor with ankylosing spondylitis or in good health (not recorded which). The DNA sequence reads TGTGCCAGCAGCGTAGCTGGAGCGGGGGACACAGATACGCAGTATTTT. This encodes CASSVAGAGDTDTQYF.